These 14 T cell receptor beta chains originate from one sample sequenced in a study of blood T cell repertoires in COVID-19. The method was immunoSEQ multiplex PCR; TCRdb's version includes in-frame clones alone and lacks a portion of them. The table lists tens of thousands of clones, more than 75% of them singletons, with approximately 7.4% in the top ten. The specimen was peripheral blood. The receptors stem from a human donor with acute or convalescent COVID-19. The donor label of this sample is uncertain.

The chain is built from TRBV11-2 and TRBJ2-7, with 8 positions matching TRBD2. V shed 5 bases, J shed 7 bases, and the junction held 10 bases outside the gene matches. Looked up from germline, CDR1 is SGHAT and CDR2 is FQNNGV. The CDR3 totals 14 residues. This chain's CDR3 is CASSPHGGVREQYF. CDR3 DNA sequence: TGTGCCAGCAGCCCTCACGGGGGGGTGAGGGAGCAGTACTTC.

This clone was counted a single time. This chain joins TRBV13 and TRBJ1-3, with D hard to call. CDR1 and CDR2 from the germline V gene are PRHDT and FYEKMQ (reference sequence). Trimming pared 2 bases from V and 4 bases from J, leaving 3 bases between. The CDR3 sequence is 12 residues long. The CDR3 here is CASSLQGNTIYF. CDR3 nucleotides: TGTGCCAGCAGCTTACAAGGAAACACCATATATTTT. Supplemented by reference TRBV13 and TRBJ1-3, the full variable domain reads AAGVIQSPRHLIKEKRETATLKCYPIPRHDTVYWYQQGPGQDPQFLISFYEKMQSDKGSIPDRFSAQQFSDYHSELNMSSLELGDSALYFCASSLQGNTIYFGEGSWLTVV.

In this sample, this clone turned up a few times. The chain couples TRBV9 to TRBJ2-3, with 8 bases identical to TRBD2. V was pared by 4 bases and J by 5 bases, with 0 bases of the junction left unmatched. The CDR3 consists of 12 residues. Germline assignment: CDR1 SGDLS and CDR2 YYNGEE. CDR3 sequence: CASSRGGDTQYF. CDR3 in DNA: TGTGCCAGCAGCCGGGGGGGAGATACGCAGTATTTT.

The chain combines TRBV9 with TRBJ1-2; D remains unclear. This CDR3 contains 11 residues. Trimming cost V 7 bases and J 3 bases, with 7 bases left between them. CDR1 and CDR2 from the germline V gene are SGDLS and YYNGEE. Here the CDR3 reads CASRTDYGYTF. The DNA for the CDR3 is TGTGCCAGCCGGACTGACTATGGCTACACCTTC.

The chain employs TRBV3-1 (or the pseudogene TRBV3-2) and TRBJ1-2; D possibly corresponds to TRBD1 (5 bases). Germline V gene data show CDR1 as LGHDT and CDR2 as YNNKEL (reference sequence). There are 15 residues in the CDR3. Trimming removed 0 bases from V and 2 bases from J, with 10 bases in between. CDR3 in amino acids: CASSQEYRKNYGYTF. CDR3 coding DNA: TGTGCCAGCAGCCAAGAGTACAGGAAAAACTATGGCTACACCTTC.

This clone was seen more than once but under ten times. The chain joins TRBV3-1 (or the pseudogene TRBV3-2) to TRBJ1-2; D not resolved. The CDR3 is made up of 11 amino acids. Looked up from germline, CDR1 is LGHDT and CDR2 is YNNKEL (reference sequence). The V and J ends lost 4 bases and 8 bases respectively, with 8 bases between them. This chain's CDR3 is CASSRTGGYTF. The CDR3 nucleotides are TGTGCCAGCAGCCGAACCGGGGGCTACACCTTC.

The CDR3 loop reads CASSGTSGIHMNFYEQYF. The DNA of the CDR3 is TGTGCCAGCAGCGGGACTAGCGGGATCCACATGAACTTCTACGAGCAGTACTTC. The V gene is TRBV3-1 (or the pseudogene TRBV3-2), the J gene TRBJ2-7; TRBD2 aligns across 13 bases. V shed 5 bases, J shed 3 bases, and the junction held 13 bases outside the gene matches. Looked up from germline, CDR1 is LGHDT and CDR2 is YNNKEL (reference sequence). This CDR3 comprises 18 residues.

V gene TRBV10-3 combines with J gene TRBJ1-1, with D maybe TRBD1 (5 bases). Per the germline V gene, CDR1 is ENHRY and CDR2 is SYGVKD. This CDR3 is 14 amino acids long. Deletions cut 5 bases from V and 0 bases from J, with 10 bases between. CDR3 coding DNA: TGTGCCATCAGTCAGGGTAAGATGAACACTGAAGCTTTCTTT. Protein product: CAISQGKMNTEAFF.

This sequence joins TRBV5-4 and TRBJ2-3; D gene unclear. The CDR3 spans 14 residues. Germline CDR1 and CDR2: SGHNT and YYREEE (reference sequence). V was trimmed by 2 bases and J by 1 base, leaving 8 bases between them. This CDR3 is CASSFTKGTDTQYF. The CDR3 bases are TGTGCCAGCAGCTTCACAAAAGGCACAGATACGCAGTATTTT. The full variable domain, its missing parts supplied by reference TRBV5-4 and TRBJ2-3, is ETGVTQSPTHLIKTRGQQVTLRCSSQSGHNTVSWYQQALGQGPQFIFQYYREEENGRGNFPPRFSGLQFPNYSSELNVNALELDDSALYLCASSFTKGTDTQYFGPGTRLTVL.

The V call is TRBV7-4, the J call TRBJ1-5; D uncertain. Germline V CDR1 and CDR2: SGHVT, SQSDAQ. The V and J ends lost 3 bases and 0 bases respectively, with 3 bases between them. There are 13 residues in the CDR3. The CDR3 nucleotides are TGTGCCAGCAGCTTGCGTAGCAATCAGCCCCAGCATTTT. Its translation is CASSLRSNQPQHF.

V gene TRBV19 combines with J gene TRBJ2-2; 9 bases agree with TRBD1. The germline gives CDR1 LNHDA, CDR2 SQIVND (reference sequence). V lost 2 bases, J lost 0 bases, and 10 bases stayed unmatched. CDR3 length: 19 amino acids. The CDR3 spells CASSIPLRDRVSNTGELFF. The CDR3 DNA reads TGTGCCAGTAGTATACCGCTCCGGGACAGGGTTTCGAACACCGGGGAGCTGTTTTTT.

This clone was observed a few times. This chain uses TRBV5-1 with TRBJ2-2; TRBD1 might be the D (5 bases). Between the trimmed V and J ends, which lost 0 bases and 7 bases, there was a span of 7 bases. The CDR3 is 13 residues long. CDR1 is SGHRS and CDR2 is YFSETQ in the germline V gene. As DNA, the CDR3 is TGCGCCAGCAGCTTGGAGGGGATCGGGGAGCTGTTTTTT. Protein sequence: CASSLEGIGELFF. Using reference TRBV5-1 and TRBJ2-2 for the parts outside the CDR3, the full variable domain is KAGVTQTPRYLIKTRGQQVTLSCSPISGHRSVSWYQQTPGQGLQFLFEYFSETQRNKGNFPGRFSGRQFSNSRSEMNVSTLELGDSALYLCASSLEGIGELFFGEGSRLTVL.

The chain is built from TRBV18 and TRBJ1-1, with 8 bases aligning to TRBD1. V lost 0 bases to trimming and J lost 4 bases; unmatched junction nucleotides: 4. This CDR3 comprises 15 residues. The germline gives CDR1 KGHSH, CDR2 LQKENI. The CDR3 region is CASSPPQGASTEAFF. In DNA, the CDR3 is TGTGCCAGCTCACCACCCCAGGGGGCGAGCACTGAAGCTTTCTTT.

The CDR3 protein is CASSARTSGGGQETQYF. The CDR3 nucleotides are TGTGCCAGCAGCGCCAGGACTAGCGGGGGGGGGCAAGAGACCCAGTACTTC. The chain has TRBV9 and TRBJ2-5; 15 bases are a match to TRBD2. Trimming cost V 3 bases and J 2 bases; bases outside gene matches: 5. Germline V gene sequence: CDR1 SGDLS, CDR2 YYNGEE. The CDR3 is 17 amino acids.